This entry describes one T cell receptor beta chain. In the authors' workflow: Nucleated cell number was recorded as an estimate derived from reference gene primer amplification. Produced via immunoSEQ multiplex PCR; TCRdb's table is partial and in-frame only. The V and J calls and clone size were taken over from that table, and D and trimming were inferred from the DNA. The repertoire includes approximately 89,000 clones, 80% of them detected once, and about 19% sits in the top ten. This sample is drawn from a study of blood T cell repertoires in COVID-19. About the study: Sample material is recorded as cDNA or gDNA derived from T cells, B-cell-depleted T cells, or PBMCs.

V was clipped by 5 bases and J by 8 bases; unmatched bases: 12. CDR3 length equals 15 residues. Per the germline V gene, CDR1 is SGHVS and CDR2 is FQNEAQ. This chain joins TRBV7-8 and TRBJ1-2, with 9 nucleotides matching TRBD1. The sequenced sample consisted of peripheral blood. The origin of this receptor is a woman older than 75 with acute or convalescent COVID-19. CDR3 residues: CASSRARTGVRGYTF. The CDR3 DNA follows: TGTGCCAGCAGCCGAGCGCGGACAGGGGTGAGAGGCTACACCTTC.